The clone carrying this T cell receptor beta chain was detected many times. As yet, its antigen is unknown. The beta constant-region primer was an equimolar mix of two oligonucleotides covering TRBC1 and TRBC2. The ligated cDNA underwent four PCR rounds using SP2 and nested alpha and beta constant-region primers. Each CDR3 protein is one row after TCRdb ran MiXCR on the UMI-ligation and nested PCR reads. The table records approximately 89,000 distinct CDR3 sequences, roughly 7.3% of them present only once. This record comes from a study of naive and memory T cell subsets. Study-level points and caveats: Over 95% of naive TCR sequences appeared only once after error correction, unlike memory subsets. There was no ground truth to check naive and memory subset results.

From the second PCR step, alpha and beta chains were amplified apart. Trimming took off 5 bases at V and 4 bases at J, with 15 bases between the two ends. Germline CDR1 and CDR2: SGHTA and FQGNSA. The CDR3 runs 14 residues. Sequencing was done on a sample of central memory CD4+ T cells from blood. This clonotype was obtained from a human donor in good health. This chain joins TRBV7-2 and TRBJ2-7; tentative D call: TRBD1 (5 bases). The CDR3 nucleotides are TGTGCCAGCAGCCTGGACAACTCTCGATACGAGCAGTACTTC. Translation gives CASSLDNSRYEQYF.